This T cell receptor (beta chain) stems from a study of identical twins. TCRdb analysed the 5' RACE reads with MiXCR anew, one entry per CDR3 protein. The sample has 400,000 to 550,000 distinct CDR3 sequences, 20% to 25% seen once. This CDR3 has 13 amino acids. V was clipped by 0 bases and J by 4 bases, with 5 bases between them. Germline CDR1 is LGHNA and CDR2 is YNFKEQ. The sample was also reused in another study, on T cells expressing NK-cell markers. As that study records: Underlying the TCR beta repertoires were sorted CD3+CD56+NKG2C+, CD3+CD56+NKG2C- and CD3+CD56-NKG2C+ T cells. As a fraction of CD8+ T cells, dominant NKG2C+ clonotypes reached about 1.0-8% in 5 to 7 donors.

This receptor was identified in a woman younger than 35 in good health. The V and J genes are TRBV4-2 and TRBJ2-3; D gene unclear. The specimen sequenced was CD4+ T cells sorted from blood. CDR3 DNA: TGTGCCAGCAGCCAAGACCTTGCAGATACGCAGTATTTT. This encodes CASSQDLADTQYF.